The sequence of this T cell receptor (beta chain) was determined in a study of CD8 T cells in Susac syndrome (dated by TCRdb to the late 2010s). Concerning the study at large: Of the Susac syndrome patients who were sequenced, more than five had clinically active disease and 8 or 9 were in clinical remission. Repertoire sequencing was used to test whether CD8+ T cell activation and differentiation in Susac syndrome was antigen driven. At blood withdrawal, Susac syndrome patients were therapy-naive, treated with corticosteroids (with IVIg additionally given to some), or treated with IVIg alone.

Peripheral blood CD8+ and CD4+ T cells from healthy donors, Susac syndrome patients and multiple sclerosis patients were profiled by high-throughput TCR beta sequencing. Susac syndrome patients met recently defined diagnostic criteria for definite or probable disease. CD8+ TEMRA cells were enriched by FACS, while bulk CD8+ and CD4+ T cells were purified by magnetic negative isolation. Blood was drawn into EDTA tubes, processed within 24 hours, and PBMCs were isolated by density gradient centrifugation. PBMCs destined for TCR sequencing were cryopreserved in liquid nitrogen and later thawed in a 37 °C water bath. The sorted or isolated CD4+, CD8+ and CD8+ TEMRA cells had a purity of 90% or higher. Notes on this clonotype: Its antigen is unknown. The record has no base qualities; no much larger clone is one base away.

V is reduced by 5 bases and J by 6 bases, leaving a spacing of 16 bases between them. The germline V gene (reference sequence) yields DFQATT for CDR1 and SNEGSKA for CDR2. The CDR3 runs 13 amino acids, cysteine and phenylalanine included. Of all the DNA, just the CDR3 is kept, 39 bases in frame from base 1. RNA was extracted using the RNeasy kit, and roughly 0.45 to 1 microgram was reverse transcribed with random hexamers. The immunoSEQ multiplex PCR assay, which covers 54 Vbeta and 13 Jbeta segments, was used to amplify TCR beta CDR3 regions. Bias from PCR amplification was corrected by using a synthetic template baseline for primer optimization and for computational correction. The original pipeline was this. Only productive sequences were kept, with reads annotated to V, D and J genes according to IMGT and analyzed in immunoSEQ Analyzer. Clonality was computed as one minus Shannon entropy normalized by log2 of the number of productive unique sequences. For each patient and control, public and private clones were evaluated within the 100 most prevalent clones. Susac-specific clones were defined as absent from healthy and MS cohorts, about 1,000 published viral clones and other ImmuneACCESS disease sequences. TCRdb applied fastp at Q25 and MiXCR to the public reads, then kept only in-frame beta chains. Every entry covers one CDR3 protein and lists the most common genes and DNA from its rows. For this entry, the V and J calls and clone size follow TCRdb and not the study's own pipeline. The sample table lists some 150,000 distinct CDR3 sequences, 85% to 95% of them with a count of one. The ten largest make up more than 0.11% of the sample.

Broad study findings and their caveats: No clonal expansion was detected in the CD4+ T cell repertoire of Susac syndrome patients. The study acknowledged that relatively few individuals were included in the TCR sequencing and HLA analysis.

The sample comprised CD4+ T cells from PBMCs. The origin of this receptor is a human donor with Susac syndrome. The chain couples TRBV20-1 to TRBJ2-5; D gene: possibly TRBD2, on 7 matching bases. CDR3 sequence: CSAPLRGGQTQYF. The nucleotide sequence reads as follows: TGCAGTGCTCCTCTAAGGGGGGGACAGACCCAGTACTTC.